This T cell receptor (beta chain) was sequenced during a study of cytomegalovirus exposure and HLA in healthy donors (dated by TCRdb to 2015 to 2018). Regarding the study in general: According to a later analysis, the 120 or so validation repertoires were produced on the same platform as the 666 repertoires of the first cohort. High-throughput TCR immunosequencing, statistical association of individual TCRs with disease status, and machine learning were combined to predict cytomegalovirus infection status. A separate validation cohort of over 95 different subjects was used in addition to the approximately 700-subject first cohort. The aim of the study was to test whether cataloging public T cell receptors could identify signatures of past pathogen exposure. Overall study outcomes, separate from this receptor: The authors suggested that the approach could potentially be generalized to other disease states and immunological phenotypes. A few of the identified cytomegalovirus-associated TCR beta chains were confirmed in vitro to be specific for cytomegalovirus antigens. The study gave a list of about 160 TCR beta chains associated with cytomegalovirus. Most TCR sequences were observed very rarely across donors, whereas some public TCRs were present in many individuals. In both the original and validation cohorts, the classifier was reported to diagnose cytomegalovirus status with high specificity and sensitivity. All 120 or so repertoires were used to score co-occurrence in the validation cohort in a later analysis, because that analysis had no HLA typing for the cohort. Of the cluster scores, about 94% were above 0 in a later analysis, which found that TCRs clustered in the first cohort also tended to co-occur in the 95 to 150 validation repertoires.

The donors belonged to the validation cohort of around 130 subjects, which was separate from the approximately 660-subject first cohort. Turning to this clone: The specificity of this receptor is unknown. Per-base qualities were not stored, and no clone one base away is much larger.

The library was made by the immunoSEQ multiplex PCR assay. Processing in the source paper ran as follows. A statistical classification framework was built to diagnose cytomegalovirus status from the catalog of TCR beta chain sequences. TCRdb re-hosts the immuneACCESS table, in-frame sequences only. Its copies lack some clones; in the studies checked, an unresolved V gene accounts for under half of them, and the cause for the rest is not known. V and J calls and clone size are as listed in that table; D and trimming were resolved from the DNA. For this sample there are about 160,000 clones; around nine tenths appear just once. About 9.3% of the sample is in the top ten clones. Trimming at the junction amounts to 3 bases on V and 2 bases on J, and the germline ends lie 14 bases apart. CDR1 GTSNPN and CDR2 SVGIG were looked up in the germline V gene (reference sequence). The CDR3 contains 15 residues, cysteine and phenylalanine counted. Left in the record is the CDR3 DNA by itself, 45 bases read in frame from the first base.

Specimen: PBMCs. The chain employs TRBV30 and TRBJ1-3; TRBD1 could be the D gene, as 5 bases match. This TCR was sampled from a woman younger than 35 in good health and CMV-seropositive. Read as DNA, the sequence is TGTGCCTGGAGCCTCCGGGGGAGCACTGGAAACACCATATATTTT. This sequence encodes CAWSLRGSTGNTIYF.